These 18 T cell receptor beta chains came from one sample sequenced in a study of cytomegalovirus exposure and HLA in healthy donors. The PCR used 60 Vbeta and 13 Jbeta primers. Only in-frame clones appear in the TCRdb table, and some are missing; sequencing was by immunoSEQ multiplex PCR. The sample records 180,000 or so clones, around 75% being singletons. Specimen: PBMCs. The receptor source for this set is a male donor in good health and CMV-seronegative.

DNA for the CDR3: TGTGCCAGCAGTACTTGGGGACAGGGAACTGAAGCTTTCTTT. Its protein is CASSTWGQGTEAFF. The chain recombines TRBV2 with TRBJ1-1, with 9 bases lining up with TRBD1. This CDR3 region has 14 residues. The germline V gene has CDR1 SNHLY and CDR2 FYNNEI. V lost 5 bases and J lost 5; bases outside the gene matches: 6.

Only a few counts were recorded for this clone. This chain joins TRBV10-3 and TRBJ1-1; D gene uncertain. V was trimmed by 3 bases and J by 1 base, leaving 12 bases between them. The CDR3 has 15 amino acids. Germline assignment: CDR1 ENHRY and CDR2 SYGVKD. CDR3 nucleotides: TGTGCCATCAGTGATCACCAGGCATCGAACACTGAAGCTTTCTTT. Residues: CAISDHQASNTEAFF.

CDR3 DNA: TGTGCCAGCAGTGAAGCGACGGGGGGAGGAAACACCATATATTTT. The encoded protein is CASSEATGGGNTIYF. The chain couples TRBV6-1 to TRBJ1-3; weak D call: TRBD1 (5 bases). Trimming removed 0 bases from V and 4 bases from J, with 10 bases in between. This CDR3 comprises 15 residues. Germline loops: CDR1 MNHNS, CDR2 SASEGT.

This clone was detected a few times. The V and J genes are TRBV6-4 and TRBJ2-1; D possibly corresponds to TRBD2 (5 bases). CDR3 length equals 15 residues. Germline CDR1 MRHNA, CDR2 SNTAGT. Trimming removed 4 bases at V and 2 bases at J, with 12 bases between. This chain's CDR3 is CASSGTGSTYNEQFF. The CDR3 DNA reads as TGTGCCAGCAGTGGAACGGGGTCAACCTACAATGAGCAGTTCTTC.

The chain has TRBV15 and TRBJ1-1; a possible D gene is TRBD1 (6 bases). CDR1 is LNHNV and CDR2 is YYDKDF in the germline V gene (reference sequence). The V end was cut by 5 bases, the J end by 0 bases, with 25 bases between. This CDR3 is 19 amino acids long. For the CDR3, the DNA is TGTGCCACCAGCCTGCAGGGGTCAGGGTCACGAGGGGTGAACACTGAAGCTTTCTTT. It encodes CATSLQGSGSRGVNTEAFF.

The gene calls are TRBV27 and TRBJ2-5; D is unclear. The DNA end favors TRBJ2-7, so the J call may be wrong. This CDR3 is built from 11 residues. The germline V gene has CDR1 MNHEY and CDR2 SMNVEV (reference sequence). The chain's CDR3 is CASSRGYEQYF. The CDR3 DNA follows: TGTGCCAGCAGCCGAGGCTACGAGCAGTACTTC.

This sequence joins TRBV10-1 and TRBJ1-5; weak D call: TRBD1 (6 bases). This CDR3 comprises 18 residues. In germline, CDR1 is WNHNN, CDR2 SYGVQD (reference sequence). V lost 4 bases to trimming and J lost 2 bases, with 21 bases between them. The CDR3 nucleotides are TGCGCCAGCAGTGGGCCACGTCACCCAGGGGCTCGCAATCAGCCCCAGCATTTT. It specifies CASSGPRHPGARNQPQHF.

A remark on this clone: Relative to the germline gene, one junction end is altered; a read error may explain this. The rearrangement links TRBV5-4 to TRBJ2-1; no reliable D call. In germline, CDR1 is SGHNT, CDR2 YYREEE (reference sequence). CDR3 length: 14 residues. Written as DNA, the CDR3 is TGTGCCAGCAGCTTGTTCAGTTCCTTCAATGAGCAGTTCTTC. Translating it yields CASSLFSSFNEQFF.

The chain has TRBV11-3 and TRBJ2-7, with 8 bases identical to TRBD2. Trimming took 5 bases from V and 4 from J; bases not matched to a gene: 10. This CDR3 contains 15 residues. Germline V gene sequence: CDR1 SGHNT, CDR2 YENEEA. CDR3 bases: TGTGCCAGCAGCGCAGGGGAGCGGGAGAGTTACGAGCAGTACTTC. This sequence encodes CASSAGERESYEQYF.

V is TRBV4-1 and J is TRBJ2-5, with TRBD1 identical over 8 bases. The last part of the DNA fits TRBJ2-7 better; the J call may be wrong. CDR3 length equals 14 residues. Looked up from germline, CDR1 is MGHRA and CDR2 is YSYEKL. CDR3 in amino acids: CASSQGGQAYEQYF. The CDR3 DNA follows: TGCGCCAGCAGCCAAGGGGGACAGGCCTACGAGCAGTACTTC.

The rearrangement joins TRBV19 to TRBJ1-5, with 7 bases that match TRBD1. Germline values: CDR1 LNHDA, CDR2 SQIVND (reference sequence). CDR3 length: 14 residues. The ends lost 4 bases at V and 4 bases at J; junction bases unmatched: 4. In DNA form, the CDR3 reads TGTGCCAGTAGTACTGACAGGGTGAATCAGCCCCAGCATTTT. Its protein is CASSTDRVNQPQHF. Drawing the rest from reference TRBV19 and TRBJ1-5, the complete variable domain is DGGITQSPKYLFRKEGQNVTLSCEQNLNHDAMYWYRQDPGQGLRLIYYSQIVNDFQKGDIAEGYSVSREKKESFPLTVTSAQKNPTAFYLCASSTDRVNQPQHFGDGTRLSIL.

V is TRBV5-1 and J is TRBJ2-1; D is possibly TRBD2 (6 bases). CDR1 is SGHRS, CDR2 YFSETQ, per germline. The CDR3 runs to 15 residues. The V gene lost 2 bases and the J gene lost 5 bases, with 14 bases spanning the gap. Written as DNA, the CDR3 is TGCGCCAGCAGCTTTTCAGCAGGAGGGGACAATGAGCAGTTCTTC. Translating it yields CASSFSAGGDNEQFF.

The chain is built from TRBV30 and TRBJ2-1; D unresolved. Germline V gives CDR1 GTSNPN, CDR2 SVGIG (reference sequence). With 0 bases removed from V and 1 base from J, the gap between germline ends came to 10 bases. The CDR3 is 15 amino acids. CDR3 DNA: TGTGCCTGGAGTGTACGGAGCTGGTCCTACAATGAGCAGTTCTTC. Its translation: CAWSVRSWSYNEQFF.

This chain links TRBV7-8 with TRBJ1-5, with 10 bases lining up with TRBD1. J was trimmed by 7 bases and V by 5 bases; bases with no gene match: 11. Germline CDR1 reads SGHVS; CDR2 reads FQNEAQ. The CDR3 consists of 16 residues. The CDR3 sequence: CASSPDRGQFKQPQHF. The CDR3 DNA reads TGTGCCAGCAGCCCAGACAGGGGGCAATTTAAACAGCCCCAGCATTTT.

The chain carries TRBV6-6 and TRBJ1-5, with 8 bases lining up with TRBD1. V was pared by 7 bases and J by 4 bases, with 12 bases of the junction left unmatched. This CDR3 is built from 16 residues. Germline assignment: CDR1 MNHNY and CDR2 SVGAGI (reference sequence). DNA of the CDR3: TGTGCCAGCACCTTTGACCTTACAGGGGGTAATCAGCCCCAGCATTTT. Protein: CASTFDLTGGNQPQHF.

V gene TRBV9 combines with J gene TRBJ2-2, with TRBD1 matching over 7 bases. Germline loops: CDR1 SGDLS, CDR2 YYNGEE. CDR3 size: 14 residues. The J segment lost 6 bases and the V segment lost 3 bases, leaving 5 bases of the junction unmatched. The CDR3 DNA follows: TGTGCCAGCAGCGGACAGGGTTGGGCCGGGGAGCTGTTTTTT. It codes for CASSGQGWAGELFF.

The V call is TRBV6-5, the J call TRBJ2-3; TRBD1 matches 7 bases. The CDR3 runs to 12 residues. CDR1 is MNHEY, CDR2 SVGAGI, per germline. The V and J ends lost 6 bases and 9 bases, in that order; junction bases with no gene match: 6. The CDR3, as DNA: TGTGCCAGCAGCCGGCAGGGGGAGACGCAGTATTTT. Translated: CASSRQGETQYF.

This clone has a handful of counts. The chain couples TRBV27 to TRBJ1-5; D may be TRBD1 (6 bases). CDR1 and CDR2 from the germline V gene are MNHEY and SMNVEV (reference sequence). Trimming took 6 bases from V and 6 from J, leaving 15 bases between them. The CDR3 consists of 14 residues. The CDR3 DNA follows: TGTGCCAGCAGCCCTACAGGGTACACTCAGCCCCAGCATTTT. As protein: CASSPTGYTQPQHF.